A selection of T cell receptor beta chains follows, all from one sample in a study of blood T cell repertoires in COVID-19. TCRdb keeps only in-frame clones here, not all; method: immunoSEQ multiplex PCR. The sample lists 250,000 to 400,000 clones; about 91% were seen once. Sequenced sample: peripheral blood. The receptors were sampled from a woman between 25 and 40 years old with COVID-19, enrolled during active disease. CDR3s include the opening cysteine and the closing phenylalanine or tryptophan. The D gene is left open where the match is weak. Rows give clone size only sometimes, using once, few, many, or a class for an expanded clone.

CDR3aa | CDR3nt | abundance | v_gene | d_gene | j_gene
CASSQYTTGVYGYTF | TGTGCCAGCAGTCAATATACGACAGGGGTCTATGGCTACACCTTC | . | TRBV6-2/TRBV6-3 | TRBD1 | TRBJ1-2
CSVVILLNTEAFF | TGCAGCGTTGTCATACTATTGAACACTGAAGCTTTCTTT | . | TRBV29-1 | . | TRBJ1-1
CASSQSGSRGQTQYF | TGTGCCAGCAGCCAATCTGGGTCCAGGGGACAGACCCAGTACTTC | . | TRBV3-1/TRBV3-2 | . | TRBJ2-5
CSAAGDYEQYF | TGCAGTGCAGCAGGGGATTACGAGCAGTACTTC | . | TRBV20-1 | . | TRBJ2-7
CASSLGQGNEKLFF | TGTGCCAGTAGCTTGGGACAGGGGAATGAAAAACTGTTTTTT | . | TRBV19 | TRBD1 | TRBJ1-4
CASKREGQGNSPLHF | TGTGCCAGCAAAAGAGAGGGACAGGGGAATTCACCCCTCCACTTT | . | TRBV2 | TRBD1 | TRBJ1-6
CASSYYGAGGELFF | TGTGCCAGCAGTTACTATGGAGCGGGGGGGGAGCTGTTTTTT | . | TRBV6-6 | TRBD2 | TRBJ2-2
CASSPTGTGNYGYTF | TGTGCCAGCAGCCCGACCGGGACAGGGAACTATGGCTACACCTTC | . | TRBV5-6 | TRBD1 | TRBJ1-2
CASSVAPSGGYNEQFF | TGTGCCAGCAGCGTAGCTCCTAGCGGGGGATACAATGAGCAGTTCTTC | . | TRBV9 | TRBD2 | TRBJ2-1
CATSTRVTAGELFF | TGTGCCACCAGCACCCGGGTGACGGCCGGGGAGCTGTTTTTT | many | TRBV15 | . | TRBJ2-2
CASSYSQDSYEQYF | TGTGCCAGCAGTTACTCACAGGATTCCTACGAGCAGTACTTC | . | TRBV6-5 | . | TRBJ2-7
CASSLTGSSYNEQFF | TGTGCCAGCAGCCTTACAGGGAGCTCCTACAATGAGCAGTTCTTC | . | TRBV7-6 | . | TRBJ2-1
CASSSMNRVRYGYTF | TGTGCCAGCAGTTCCATGAACAGGGTGCGGTATGGCTACACCTTC | . | TRBV6-5 | . | TRBJ1-2
CASSLEMGAVDEQFF | TGCGCCAGCAGCTTGGAAATGGGGGCTGTGGATGAGCAGTTCTTC | once | TRBV5-1 | . | TRBJ2-1
CASSRRAYYEKLFF | TGTGCCAGCAGCCGGAGGGCCTACTATGAAAAACTGTTTTTT | . | TRBV5-6 | . | TRBJ1-4
CASSYEPRSGGYTF | TGTGCCAGCAGTTACGAACCCCGTTCGGGAGGCTACACCTTC | . | TRBV6-5 | . | TRBJ1-2